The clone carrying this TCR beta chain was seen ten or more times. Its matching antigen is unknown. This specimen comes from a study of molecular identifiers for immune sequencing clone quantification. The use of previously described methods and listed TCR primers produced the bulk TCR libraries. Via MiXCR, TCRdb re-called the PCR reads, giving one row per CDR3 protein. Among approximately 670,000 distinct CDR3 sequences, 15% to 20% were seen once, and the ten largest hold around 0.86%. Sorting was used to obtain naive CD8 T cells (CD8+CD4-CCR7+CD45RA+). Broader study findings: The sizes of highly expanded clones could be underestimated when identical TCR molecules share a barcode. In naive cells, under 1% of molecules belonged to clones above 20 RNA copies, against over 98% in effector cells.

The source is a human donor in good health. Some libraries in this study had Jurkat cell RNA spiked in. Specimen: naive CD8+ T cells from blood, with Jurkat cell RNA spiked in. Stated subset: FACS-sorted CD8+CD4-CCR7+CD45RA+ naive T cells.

DNA of the CDR3: TGTGCCAGCAGCTTACAAGGGAAGGGGGCCACTGAAGCTTTCTTT. This sequence encodes CASSLQGKGATEAFF. The chain carries TRBV7-2 and TRBJ1-1, with TRBD1 identical over 7 bases. The CDR3 has 15 amino acids. Germline CDR1 and CDR2: SGHTA and FQGNSA. The trim removed 2 bases at V and 4 bases at J, leaving 7 bases unmatched.